This T cell receptor beta chain originates from a study of cytomegalovirus exposure and HLA in healthy donors. General study findings and limits: One cluster of highly shared sequence variants probably arose as a sequencing artifact. An ancestry cluster, one associated with Asian ancestry, reportedly showed fewer N-insertions than the approximately 670-donor mean in a later analysis. A prior analysis recorded that most TCR beta V segments were productive about 87% or about 30% of the time. Overall, around 150 TCR beta chains were annotated as cytomegalovirus-associated.

A remark on this clone: No antigen is known for it.

Germline V CDR1 and CDR2: SGDLS, YYNGEE. Trimming took off 0 bases at V and 6 bases at J, with 12 bases between the two ends. CDR3 length: 14 amino acids. The primer mix had 60 Vbeta and 13 Jbeta primers. Here immunoSEQ multiplex PCR was the method, and the copy in TCRdb shows in-frame clones only, minus some. The table gives about 88,000 clones; the top ten clones make up roughly 6% of it. This sequence originates from a girl between 10 and 17 years old in good health and CMV-seropositive. This chain joins TRBV9 and TRBJ1-2; no clear D gene. The sequenced material came from PBMCs. The CDR3 bases are TGTGCCAGCAGCGTAGGTAACGGGGTAAATGGCTACACCTTC. Its protein is CASSVGNGVNGYTF.